This entry describes one T cell receptor beta chain. Germline CDR1 reads SGHRS; CDR2 reads YFSETQ. With 3 bases removed from V and 1 base from J, the gap between germline ends came to 13 bases. This CDR3 has 15 amino acids. TCRdb re-called the RT-PCR reads with MiXCR, one entry per CDR3 protein. The table shows hundreds of thousands of distinct CDR3 sequences, with 14% occurring only once. J is TRBJ2-5 and V is TRBV5-1; D is perhaps TRBD2 (5 bases). Sequenced input: memory CD4+ T cells from blood. This sequence was found in a female donor in good health, serving as a healthy control. This CDR3 reads CASSSWTESQETQYF. DNA for the CDR3: TGCGCCAGCAGCTCGTGGACTGAGTCCCAAGAGACCCAGTACTTC.